One and the same sample provided the 20 T cell receptor beta chains below, sequenced in a study of blood T cell repertoires in COVID-19. The assay was immunoSEQ multiplex PCR, and TCRdb's table has in-frame clones only and misses some. The table shows 490,000 or so clones, with approximately 87% occurring only once. Sample: PBMCs or T cells enriched from blood (not recorded which). The receptors derive from a woman in her 40s who had recovered from COVID-19.

Here the CDR3 DNA reads TGTGCCAGCAGTTTCCGGACAGGGAGCTACGAGCAGTACTTC. Its protein is CASSFRTGSYEQYF. The chain is built from TRBV27 and TRBJ2-7; 8 nucleotides align to TRBD1. After removal of 3 bases from V and 3 bases from J, the junction contained 4 bases not matched to a gene. The germline CDR1 and CDR2 sequences are MNHEY and SMNVEV (reference sequence). This CDR3 has 14 residues.

V and J are TRBV6-2 or TRBV6-3 and TRBJ2-1, with 7 bases identical to TRBD1. Germline loops: CDR1 MNHEY, CDR2 SVGEGT. V gave up 0 bases and J gave up 9 bases; unmatched junction bases: 2. This CDR3 has 13 amino acids. CDR3 sequence reads: CASSYSGQTEQFF. DNA for the CDR3: TGTGCCAGCAGTTACTCGGGACAGACTGAGCAGTTCTTC.

This clone was observed once. The V call is TRBV29-1, the J call TRBJ2-2; TRBD1 matches at 9 bases. V shed 4 bases, J shed 8 bases, and the junction held 11 bases outside the gene matches. Germline CDR1 SQVTM, CDR2 ANQGSEA. The CDR3 covers 15 residues. The CDR3 DNA is TGCAGCGTTGTCCCTGCGGACAGGGGATTTGGGGAGCTGTTTTTT. Amino acids: CSVVPADRGFGELFF.

The chain joins TRBV11-2 to TRBJ1-2; D is ambiguous. The CDR3 runs to 15 residues. Germline V gene lookup returns CDR1 SGHAT and CDR2 FQNNGV. The V end was cut by 1 base, the J end by 0 bases, with 9 bases between. Here the CDR3 reads CASSLVPDSNYGYTF. The CDR3 DNA sequence: TGTGCCAGCAGCTTAGTTCCAGATTCTAACTATGGCTACACCTTC.

The chain employs TRBV10-1 and TRBJ2-6; D is ambiguous. The germline V gene encodes CDR1 WNHNN and CDR2 SYGVQD (reference sequence). The V end was cut by 6 bases, the J end by 0 bases, with 9 bases between. The CDR3 has 15 amino acids. CDR3: CASRVAASGANVLTF. The CDR3 DNA follows: TGCGCCAGCAGGGTAGCAGCCTCTGGGGCCAACGTCCTGACTTTC.

The chain's CDR3 is CASRHRDGYTF. The CDR3 coding sequence is TGTGCCAGCAGACACAGGGATGGCTACACCTTC. The V gene is TRBV12-3 or TRBV12-4, the J gene TRBJ1-2; a weak D match, TRBD1 (6 bases). This CDR3 comprises 11 residues. V lost 6 bases and J lost 6, with 8 bases in between.

V gene TRBV9 combines with J gene TRBJ1-1, with 7 bases aligning to TRBD1. The CDR3 spans 13 residues. Germline V gives CDR1 SGDLS, CDR2 YYNGEE. Trimming at V came to 0 bases and at J to 11 bases, leaving 7 bases not matched to a gene. CDR3 loop: CASSVEGAVVAFF. The CDR3 DNA follows: TGTGCCAGCAGCGTAGAGGGGGCGGTGGTTGCTTTCTTT.

V and J are TRBV27 and TRBJ2-2, with TRBD2 as a possible D gene (5 bases). The CDR3 contains 13 residues. V shed 0 bases and J shed 8 bases, with 7 bases lying between them. Germline V gene sequence: CDR1 MNHEY, CDR2 SMNVEV (reference sequence). The chain's CDR3 is CASSLSGGGELFF. In DNA, the CDR3 is TGTGCCAGCAGTTTATCGGGCGGGGGGGAGCTGTTTTTT.

A word on this clone: Distinct nucleotide sequences in the sample also encode this CDR3. The CDR3 nucleotides read TGTGCCAGCAGTTATGGACAGGGGGCCACTGAAGCTTTCTTT. It specifies CASSYGQGATEAFF. The chain is built from TRBV6-2 or TRBV6-3 and TRBJ1-1; TRBD1 matches 11 bases. This CDR3 comprises 14 residues. Looked up from germline, CDR1 is MNHEY and CDR2 is SVGEGT. Losses at the gene ends were 3 bases for V and 4 bases for J; bases not matched to a gene: 1.

This rearrangement joins TRBV7-9 to TRBJ2-2; 10 positions agree with TRBD2. The CDR3 is made up of 16 amino acids. CDR1 is SEHNR and CDR2 is FQNEAQ in the germline V gene (reference sequence). J was trimmed by 2 bases and V by 7 bases; bases with no gene match: 7. The DNA of the CDR3 is TGTGCCAGCACCAGGACTAGCGGAAGCAACACCGGGGAGCTGTTTTTT. Translating gives CASTRTSGSNTGELFF.

The chain carries TRBV5-1 and TRBJ2-2; 8 bases are shared with TRBD2. Germline V gene lookup returns CDR1 SGHRS and CDR2 YFSETQ. The V and J ends lost 4 bases and 6 bases, in that order; junction bases with no gene match: 11. This CDR3 is 16 amino acids long. CDR3: CASSLRLASMAGELFF. CDR3 coding DNA: TGCGCCAGCAGCCTTAGACTAGCGTCGATGGCCGGGGAGCTGTTTTTT.

The J gene is TRBJ2-7, the V gene TRBV5-4, with D unresolved. This CDR3 is 14 amino acids long. Looked up from germline, CDR1 is SGHNT and CDR2 is YYREEE (reference sequence). The V end lost 4 bases, the J end lost 2 bases, and 13 bases lay between the germline ends. The CDR3 DNA reads as TGTGCCAGCAGCGCTAAAGACGGAGCCTACGAGCAGTACTTC. It yields the protein CASSAKDGAYEQYF.

The sample holds one count of this clone. The V gene is TRBV19, the J gene TRBJ1-2; tentatively, D is TRBD1 (5 bases). CDR3 length equals 14 residues. CDR1 and CDR2 from the germline V gene are LNHDA and SQIVND (reference sequence). Trimming removed 3 bases at V and 5 bases at J, with 13 bases between. The DNA for the CDR3 is TGTGCCAGTAGTATCCCCACCGGGACTTATGGCTACACCTTC. Protein sequence: CASSIPTGTYGYTF.

J is TRBJ2-7 and V is TRBV11-2; D is perhaps TRBD1 (6 bases). The V end lost 2 bases, the J end lost 4 bases, and 12 bases lay between the germline ends. Germline V gene sequence: CDR1 SGHAT, CDR2 FQNNGV. The CDR3 sequence is 14 residues long. The CDR3: CASSLTGRWYEQYF. In nucleotides, the CDR3 is TGTGCCAGCAGCTTAACAGGGCGGTGGTACGAGCAGTACTTC.

The chain carries TRBV27 and TRBJ1-6; tentatively, D is TRBD1 (5 bases). The V end lost 0 bases, the J end lost 7 bases, and 10 bases lay between the germline ends. Germline CDR1 is MNHEY and CDR2 is SMNVEV (reference sequence). The length of the CDR3 is 15 residues. The DNA of the CDR3 is TGTGCCAGCAGTTTATCGGGGGAGGGGAATTCACCCCTCCACTTT. Amino acids: CASSLSGEGNSPLHF.

This clone has a handful of counts. J is TRBJ1-2 and V is TRBV5-1; perhaps TRBD1 as D (6 bases). The V gene's germline CDR1 is SGHRS and CDR2 YFSETQ. Trimming cost V 0 bases and J 4 bases, with 13 bases left between them. The CDR3 runs 15 residues. This CDR3 is CASSLGGTNRYGYTF. The CDR3 coding sequence is TGCGCCAGCAGCTTGGGAGGGACAAATCGCTATGGCTACACCTTC.

The chain employs TRBV29-1 and TRBJ2-7, with D perhaps matching TRBD1 (5 bases). This CDR3 has 11 residues. V lost 4 bases and J 3 bases, leaving 7 bases between the germline ends. The germline V gene encodes CDR1 SQVTM and CDR2 ANQGSEA. The DNA of the CDR3 is TGCAGCGTTGCGGACAACTACGAGCAGTACTTC. It yields the protein CSVADNYEQYF.

In regard to this clone: An end of the junction differs from the germline gene, which may be a read error. The J gene is TRBJ2-3, the V gene TRBV7-2, with TRBD1 matching 11 bases. The CDR3 length is 15 residues. In germline, CDR1 is SGHTA, CDR2 FQGNSA. The CDR3 loop reads CASSLRTGGTDTQYF. CDR3 coding DNA: TGTGCCAGCAGCTTAAGGACAGGGGGCACTGATACGCAGTATTTT.

The V call is TRBV18, the J call TRBJ1-5; 8 bases agree with TRBD1. With V trimmed by 3 bases and J by 0 bases, 4 bases remained unmatched. The CDR3 is 16 residues long. CDR1 and CDR2 from the germline V gene are KGHSH and LQKENI. The DNA of the CDR3 is TGTGCCAGCTCACCTCAGGGGGCCAATAGCAATCAGCCCCAGCATTTT. Translated: CASSPQGANSNQPQHF.

The DNA for the CDR3 is TGTGCCAGCAGCTTAGCGACAGGGCTGAGTGAAAAACTGTTTTTT. Protein: CASSLATGLSEKLFF. This sequence joins TRBV7-6 and TRBJ1-4, with 7 bases aligning to TRBD1. V gave up 0 bases and J gave up 7 bases; unmatched junction bases: 5. The CDR3 has 15 residues. CDR1 and CDR2 from the germline V gene are SGHVS and FNYEAQ.